This section outlines one TCR beta chain sequence together with its context. Its matching antigen is unknown. The CDR3 regions of TCR beta were amplified from RNA transcripts. Primed by the HTBI set, a first-round RT-PCR was run on the TCR CDR3. TCRdb itself ran the multiplex PCR reads through MiXCR, one entry per CDR3 protein. This table holds hundreds of thousands of distinct CDR3 sequences, around 46% found once. These data come from a study of T cells in Graves' hyperthyroidism and ophthalmopathy. Findings of the study overall: A model built on 13 V-J features separated ophthalmopathy from stable hyperthyroidism. Expanded thyroid clonotypes (above 0.001) were mostly also found in blood.

Exclusions: uncontrolled infection, other autoimmune disease, pregnancy, lactation. V was clipped by 1 base and J by 0 bases, with 6 bases between them. The V gene's germline CDR1 is LNHDA and CDR2 SQIVND (reference sequence). This CDR3 is 14 amino acids long. The origin of this receptor is a woman aged 18 to 35 with Graves' hyperthyroidism. This rearrangement joins TRBV19 to TRBJ1-2; a weak D match, TRBD1 (6 bases). Material: peripheral blood or thyroid tissue (not recorded which). CDR3 protein: CASSIGQANYGYTF. CDR3 nucleotides: TGTGCCAGTAGTATAGGACAGGCTAACTATGGCTACACCTTC. Full variable domain (remainder filled in from reference TRBV19 and TRBJ1-2): DGGITQSPKYLFRKEGQNVTLSCEQNLNHDAMYWYRQDPGQGLRLIYYSQIVNDFQKGDIAEGYSVSREKKESFPLTVTSAQKNPTAFYLCASSIGQANYGYTFGSGTRLTVV.